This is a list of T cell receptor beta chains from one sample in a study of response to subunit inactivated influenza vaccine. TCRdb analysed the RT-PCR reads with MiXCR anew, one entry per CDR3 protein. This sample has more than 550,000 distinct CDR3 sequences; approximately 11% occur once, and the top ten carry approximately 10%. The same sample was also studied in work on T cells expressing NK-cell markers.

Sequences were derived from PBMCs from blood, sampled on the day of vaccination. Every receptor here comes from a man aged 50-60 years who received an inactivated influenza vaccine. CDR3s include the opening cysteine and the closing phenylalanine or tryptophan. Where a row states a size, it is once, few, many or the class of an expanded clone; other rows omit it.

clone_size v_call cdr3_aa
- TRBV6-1 CASKWTGTSTDTQYF
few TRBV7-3 CASSRFSRQGEETQYF
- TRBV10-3 CAIRGQSVGEQYF
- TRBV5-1 CASSQSGSAPDTQYF
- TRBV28 CASSLGRGLYEKLFF
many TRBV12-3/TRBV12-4 CASSLAGQRNTGELFF
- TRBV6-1 CASSGLSGGKNIQYF
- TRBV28 CASNPPGADEKLFF
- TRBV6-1 CASKDRNTDTQYF
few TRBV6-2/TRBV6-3 CASEGEYRGRAYNEQFF
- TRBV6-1 CASSPEGWGDTQYF
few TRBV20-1 CSPDRDSTYEQYF
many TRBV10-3 CAISESAGGSETQYF
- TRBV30 CAWSVRGANVLTF
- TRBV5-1 CASSLEGAGSKETQYF
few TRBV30 CAWSVRLVERTQYF
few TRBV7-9 CASAYNEQFF
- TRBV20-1 CSASLPGGRNEKLFF
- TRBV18 CASSPRATGYEQYF